The 18 T cell receptor beta chains presented below share a single source sample, sequenced in a study of response to subunit inactivated influenza vaccine. TCRdb passed the RT-PCR reads through MiXCR, listing each CDR3 protein once. The table shows around 320,000 distinct CDR3 sequences, with approximately 23% occurring only once. The input for sequencing was PBMCs from blood, taken less than 22 months after vaccination. These TCRs come from a man between 50 and 70 years old who received an inactivated influenza vaccine.

This clonotype has only a few counts. The chain carries TRBV5-1 and TRBJ2-3; no clear D. Germline V lookup: CDR1 SGHRS, CDR2 YFSETQ. V lost 0 bases and J lost 0, with 11 bases in between. The CDR3 sequence is 16 residues long. The CDR3 DNA reads TGCGCCAGCAGCTTGGCCGGTGGCTCCAGCACAGATACGCAGTATTTT. It encodes CASSLAGGSSTDTQYF. Combining the CDR3 with reference TRBV5-1 and TRBJ2-3 gives the whole variable domain KAGVTQTPRYLIKTRGQQVTLSCSPISGHRSVSWYQQTPGQGLQFLFEYFSETQRNKGNFPGRFSGRQFSNSRSEMNVSTLELGDSALYLCASSLAGGSSTDTQYFGPGTRLTVL.

In nucleotides, the CDR3 is TGTGCCAGCAGTTACGAGGGGTCGGTCTATGGCTACACCTTC. Translation gives CASSYEGSVYGYTF. The V gene is TRBV6-5, the J gene TRBJ1-2; D is possibly TRBD1 (5 bases). Germline V gene lookup returns CDR1 MNHEY and CDR2 SVGAGI. This CDR3 has 14 amino acids. The V end was cut by 2 bases, the J end by 4 bases, with 11 bases between.

The CDR3 sequence is CSHRKEGRQKETQYF. The DNA of the CDR3 is TGCAGTCACAGAAAGGAGGGCCGGCAAAAAGAGACCCAGTACTTC. The chain is built from TRBV20-1 and TRBJ2-5, with D perhaps matching TRBD2 (6 bases). V lost 8 bases and J lost 3, with 22 bases in between. In germline, CDR1 is DFQATT, CDR2 SNEGSKA (reference sequence). The CDR3 is 15 amino acids.

This clonotype was observed a handful of times. The chain carries TRBV6-2 or TRBV6-3 and TRBJ2-5; D unresolved. The CDR3 runs 13 residues. V dropped 10 bases and J dropped 3 bases, with 15 bases sitting between them. The germline V gene encodes CDR1 MNHEY and CDR2 SVGEGT. CDR3 sequence (DNA): TGTGCCACTGTCCAGCGCTTGAAAGAGACCCAGTACTTC. It specifies CATVQRLKETQYF.

The gene calls are TRBV9 and TRBJ2-5; D unclear. Germline CDR1 SGDLS, CDR2 YYNGEE. The CDR3 has 16 residues. Trimming took off 0 bases at V and 2 bases at J, with 14 bases between the two ends. The CDR3 DNA is TGTGCCAGCAGCGTAGTAGGTTTGGGCATGCAAGAGACCCAGTACTTC. Translating gives CASSVVGLGMQETQYF.

This clonotype was detected many times. This rearrangement joins TRBV6-2 or TRBV6-3 to TRBJ1-5, with D uncertain. Germline V CDR1 and CDR2: MNHEY, SVGEGT. The CDR3 is made up of 15 amino acids. Trimming took off 0 bases at V and 2 bases at J, with 8 bases between the two ends. In DNA, the CDR3 is TGTGCCAGCAGTTACTCATTCCGGGGCAATCAGCCCCAGCATTTT. This sequence encodes CASSYSFRGNQPQHF.

This clonotype turned up a few times. V is TRBV12-3 or TRBV12-4 and J is TRBJ2-3; D is uncertain. The CDR3 spans 12 residues. V dropped 2 bases and J dropped 6 bases, with 6 bases sitting between them. This CDR3 is CASSLTVDTQYF. The CDR3 DNA is TGTGCCAGCAGTTTAACTGTGGATACGCAGTATTTT.

Comments on this clonotype: Compared with germline, one end of the junction differs, possibly owing to a read error. The chain links TRBV4-1 to TRBJ1-2; unclear D gene. The CDR3 covers 13 residues. Germline V gene sequence: CDR1 MGHRA, CDR2 YSYEKL. CDR3 in DNA: TGCGCCAGCAGCCTAGAACCTAACTTTGGCTACACCTTC. It yields the protein CASSLEPNFGYTF.

This clonotype showed up just a few times. J is TRBJ1-1 and V is TRBV7-9; no clear D. The CDR3 is 17 amino acids. Trimming removed 4 bases from V and 1 base from J, with 19 bases in between. Germline V gene lookup returns CDR1 SEHNR and CDR2 FQNEAQ (reference sequence). The CDR3, as DNA: TGTGCCAGCAGCTCACGCACAGTCTACGACCAGAACACTGAAGCTTTCTTT. Protein: CASSSRTVYDQNTEAFF.

The table lists this clonotype with a few counts. This rearrangement joins TRBV12-3 or TRBV12-4 to TRBJ1-6; 8 positions match TRBD1. V was pared by 3 bases and J by 2 bases, with 6 bases of the junction left unmatched. The CDR3 is 17 amino acids. The CDR3 nucleotides are TGTGCCAGCAGTTTGAGACAGGGGAGAACCTATAATTCACCCCTCCACTTT. Translated: CASSLRQGRTYNSPLHF.

This clonotype was picked up a small number of times. The rearrangement uses TRBV18 and TRBJ2-1; D gene ambiguous. The CDR3 sequence is 12 residues long. In germline, CDR1 is KGHSH, CDR2 LQKENI. The V end was cut by 6 bases, the J end by 7 bases, with 10 bases between. This chain's CDR3 is CASSDSGNEQFF. CDR3 DNA sequence: TGTGCCAGCTCGGATTCTGGGAATGAGCAGTTCTTC.

The chain couples TRBV20-1 to TRBJ2-1; D call uncertain. The germline V gene encodes CDR1 DFQATT and CDR2 SNEGSKA (reference sequence). Deletions cut 4 bases from V and 5 bases from J, with 9 bases between. The CDR3 has 12 amino acids. The CDR3 loop reads CSATDVNNEQFF. The CDR3 DNA sequence: TGCAGTGCTACCGACGTTAACAATGAGCAGTTCTTC.

This sequence joins TRBV12-3 or TRBV12-4 and TRBJ2-3, with D uncertain. This CDR3 comprises 14 residues. V was cut by 5 bases and J by 2 bases, with 11 bases left in between. DNA of the CDR3: TGTGCCAGCAGTGAACACCCCCACACAGATACGCAGTATTTT. As protein: CASSEHPHTDTQYF.

The V and J genes are TRBV5-1 and TRBJ2-2; D gene uncertain. Germline CDR1 and CDR2: SGHRS and YFSETQ. This CDR3 is 15 amino acids long. The V and J ends lost 1 base and 0 bases respectively, with 7 bases between them. The CDR3 sequence: CASSLSQSNTGELFF. CDR3 coding DNA: TGCGCCAGCAGCTTGTCACAGTCGAACACCGGGGAGCTGTTTTTT.

The sample holds a few counts of this clonotype. This chain connects TRBV12-3 or TRBV12-4 to TRBJ1-1; D unresolved. The CDR3 runs to 13 residues. Between the trimmed V and J ends, which lost 3 bases and 1 base, there was a span of 6 bases. The CDR3 coding sequence is TGTGCCAGCAGTTTTACCGAGAACACTGAAGCTTTCTTT. Its protein is CASSFTENTEAFF.

The chain uses TRBV19 and TRBJ2-5; D gene unclear. From germline, CDR1 is LNHDA and CDR2 SQIVND (reference sequence). This CDR3 comprises 15 residues. The V and J ends lost 5 bases and 5 bases respectively, with 18 bases between them. CDR3 sequence reads: CASSHGKKIVETQYF. CDR3 DNA sequence: TGTGCCAGTAGTCACGGAAAAAAGATAGTGGAGACCCAGTACTTC.

This clonotype was counted between two and nine times. The J gene is TRBJ2-1, the V gene TRBV29-1; the D gene is possibly TRBD2 (5 bases). The germline gives CDR1 SQVTM, CDR2 ANQGSEA. The CDR3 loop spans 13 amino acids. The V end was cut by 4 bases, the J end by 1 base, with 8 bases between. The CDR3 DNA is TGCAGCGTTGCGCGCGGGTCCTACAATGAGCAGTTCTTC. Protein product: CSVARGSYNEQFF.

This clonotype was observed a single time. The rearrangement joins TRBV20-1 to TRBJ2-3; weak D call: TRBD2 (5 bases). V lost 1 base, J lost 6 bases, and 17 bases lay in between. The CDR3 contains 15 residues. The germline V gene has CDR1 DFQATT and CDR2 SNEGSKA (reference sequence). In nucleotides, the CDR3 is TGCAGTGCTAGAGGTACACTAGTTTTCGTCGATACGCAGTATTTT. Translation: CSARGTLVFVDTQYF.